These 9 T cell receptor beta chains originate from one sample sequenced in a study of blood T cell repertoires in COVID-19. TCRdb keeps only in-frame clones here, not all; method: immunoSEQ multiplex PCR. Seen here are roughly 77,000 clones, 70% to 80% observed once, and the top ten hold more than 20%. The sequencing input was peripheral blood. The receptors derive from a man aged 60 to 75 with active or convalescent COVID-19.

This chain joins TRBV19 and TRBJ1-3; D remains unclear. The CDR3 contains 10 residues. Deletions cut 11 bases from V and 2 bases from J, with 4 bases between. Per germline, CDR1 LNHDA and CDR2 SQIVND (reference sequence). The CDR3 DNA sequence: TGTGCCGGCCCTGGAAACACCATATATTTT. Protein sequence: CAGPGNTIYF.

This clone was detected once. The rearrangement uses TRBV19 and TRBJ1-6, with a tentative D call TRBD1 (5 bases). CDR1 is LNHDA and CDR2 is SQIVND in the germline V gene (reference sequence). V was shortened by 3 bases and J by 8 bases, with 11 bases between the two germline ends. The CDR3 sequence is 14 residues long. CDR3 in amino acids: CASSMSGLDSPLHF. In DNA form, the CDR3 reads TGTGCCAGTAGTATGTCAGGGTTGGATTCACCCCTCCACTTT.

CDR3 nucleotides: TGTGCCAGCAGTTTAGGAGGGCCCGTCTCTGGAAACACCATATATTTT. It translates to CASSLGGPVSGNTIYF. V and J are TRBV28 and TRBJ1-3; D not certain. V was clipped by 2 bases and J by 0 bases, with 11 bases between them. Germline loops: CDR1 MDHEN, CDR2 SYDVKM. This CDR3 has 16 amino acids.

The chain is built from TRBV2 and TRBJ2-5, with 9 positions matching TRBD2. The CDR3 runs to 14 residues. The V gene end was trimmed by 6 bases and the J gene end by 1 base; junction bases not matched to a gene: 3. CDR1 SNHLY and CDR2 FYNNEI come from the germline V gene. The CDR3 DNA follows: TGTGCCAGCAGCCGCGGGGGGGCCCAAGAGACCCAGTACTTC. Residues: CASSRGGAQETQYF.

This chain links TRBV13 with TRBJ2-7, with 8 bases aligning to TRBD1. The length of the CDR3 is 15 residues. CDR1 and CDR2 (germline): PRHDT, FYEKMQ (reference sequence). Losses at the gene ends were 3 bases for V and 6 bases for J; bases not matched to a gene: 10. The DNA for the CDR3 is TGTGCCAGCAGCTTCCCGCGACAGGGGTTTAGCGAGCAGTACTTC. Its translation is CASSFPRQGFSEQYF.

The rearrangement links TRBV6-5 to TRBJ1-3; 8 bases map to TRBD1. The CDR3 sequence is 15 residues long. Germline V gives CDR1 MNHEY, CDR2 SVGAGI. Germline trimming cut 6 bases from V and 1 base from J; bases unmatched to any gene: 5. The CDR3: CASSPGTGSGNTIYF. DNA of the CDR3: TGTGCCAGCAGCCCCGGGACAGGTTCTGGAAACACCATATATTTT.

V usage is TRBV5-1 and J usage is TRBJ2-5; 9 bases are a match to TRBD1. Per germline, CDR1 SGHRS and CDR2 YFSETQ. J was trimmed by 5 bases and V by 4 bases; bases with no gene match: 6. The CDR3 covers 14 residues. CDR3 nucleotides: TGCGCCAGCAGCCCCACAGGGGGCAGGGAGACCCAGTACTTC. This sequence encodes CASSPTGGRETQYF.

The CDR3 reads CASSLAPLMVAREQFF. DNA for the CDR3: TGCGCCAGCAGCTTGGCCCCCCTGATGGTAGCCCGTGAGCAGTTCTTC. The chain uses TRBV5-1 and TRBJ2-1, with D unresolved. The CDR3 sequence is 16 residues long. V lost 0 bases to trimming and J lost 9 bases, with 19 bases between them. Germline lookup yields CDR1 SGHRS and CDR2 YFSETQ.

The J gene is TRBJ2-2, the V gene TRBV2; 8 bases match TRBD1. The CDR3 consists of 16 residues. J lost 7 bases, V lost 0 bases, and 7 bases had no gene match. Germline V gene data show CDR1 as SNHLY and CDR2 as FYNNEI. CDR3 bases: TGTGCCAGCAGTGAAGCGACAGGGGCTAGGCACGGGGAGCTGTTTTTT. This encodes CASSEATGARHGELFF. Complete variable domain (other parts from reference TRBV2 and TRBJ2-2): EPEVTQTPSHQVTQMGQEVILRCVPISNHLYFYWYRQILGQKVEFLVSFYNNEISEKSEIFDDQFSVERPDGSNFTLKIRSTKLEDSAMYFCASSEATGARHGELFFGEGSRLTVL.